The 26 T cell receptor beta chains in this list originate from one sample, sequenced in a study of T-cell reconstitution after alpha-beta-depleted transplantation in children. For TCRbeta, the library was prepared with unique molecular identifiers. Each CDR3 protein gets one entry after TCRdb re-called the PCR reads with MiXCR. Here the sample spans 150,000 to 250,000 distinct CDR3 sequences, approximately 15% being singletons. The sample consisted of PBMCs from the stem cell graft donor, taken from the stem cell graft. Source of these receptors: a human donor who donated a stem cell graft to a child with acute lymphoblastic leukemia.

This clonotype was seen repeatedly, ten times or more. The genes are TRBV5-1 and TRBJ1-6; unclear D gene. The CDR3 sequence is 14 residues long. V shed 0 bases and J shed 7 bases, with 8 bases lying between them. Per germline, CDR1 SGHRS and CDR2 YFSETQ. As DNA, the CDR3 is TGCGCCAGCAGCTTGGAGGGTAGAAATTCACCCCTCCACTTT. Translating it yields CASSLEGRNSPLHF.

This clonotype was recorded many times. The chain has TRBV20-1 and TRBJ2-7, with TRBD2 matching over 11 bases. Trimming cost V 2 bases and J 4 bases; bases outside gene matches: 4. This CDR3 region has 14 residues. Germline V lookup: CDR1 DFQATT, CDR2 SNEGSKA (reference sequence). The CDR3 nucleotides are TGCAGTGCTAGACACACTAGCGGGGGTTACGAGCAGTACTTC. Residues: CSARHTSGGYEQYF.

This clonotype was picked up many times. This CDR3 is CASSWGPGTTEAFF. The CDR3 DNA reads TGCGCCAGCAGCTGGGGCCCCGGGACCACTGAAGCTTTCTTT. The chain carries TRBV5-1 and TRBJ1-1, with D possibly matching TRBD1 (5 bases). V gave up 3 bases and J gave up 4 bases, with 13 bases separating them. There are 14 residues in the CDR3. CDR1 and CDR2 from the germline V gene are SGHRS and YFSETQ.

This clonotype was counted at least ten times. This rearrangement joins TRBV12-3 or TRBV12-4 to TRBJ2-7; no clear D. This CDR3 contains 11 residues. Trimming shortened V by 4 bases and J by 3 bases, and 4 bases separated the two germline ends. CDR3 in amino acids: CASSSVYEQYF. CDR3 DNA: TGTGCCAGCAGTTCCGTCTACGAGCAGTACTTC.

This clonotype was seen many times. The V gene is TRBV29-1, the J gene TRBJ2-2; D not resolved. CDR1 and CDR2 from the germline V gene are SQVTM and ANQGSEA. V was shortened by 5 bases and J by 3 bases, with 1 base between the two germline ends. The CDR3 loop spans 10 amino acids. The CDR3 protein is CSVYTGELFF. Here the CDR3 DNA reads TGCAGCGTTTACACCGGGGAGCTGTTTTTT.

Of note for this clonotype: With a much larger clone just one base away, this may be a read error. The chain is built from TRBV11-2 and TRBJ1-1; D remains unclear. Between the trimmed V and J ends, which lost 5 bases and 4 bases, there was a span of 17 bases. The CDR3 contains 15 residues. Germline V gene sequence: CDR1 SGHAT, CDR2 FQNNGV. CDR3 sequence reads: CASSRAWKMSTEAFF. The CDR3 DNA follows: TGTGCCAGCAGCCGAGCTTGGAAAATGAGCACTGAAGCTTTCTTT.

The chain carries TRBV12-3 or TRBV12-4 and TRBJ2-7; D might be TRBD2 (6 bases). This CDR3 comprises 11 residues. Trimming pared 7 bases from V and 3 bases from J, leaving 7 bases between. The CDR3 loop reads CASNGGYEQYF. The CDR3 nucleotides read TGTGCCAGCAACGGGGGCTACGAGCAGTACTTC.

The rearrangement uses TRBV19 and TRBJ2-1; D is undetermined. The CDR3 is 13 residues long. The germline gives CDR1 LNHDA, CDR2 SQIVND (reference sequence). V lost 2 bases and J lost 8, with 10 bases in between. CDR3 sequence reads: CASSIYVPDEQFF. The CDR3 DNA follows: TGTGCCAGTAGTATATACGTTCCGGATGAGCAGTTCTTC.

V usage is TRBV5-4 and J usage is TRBJ1-1; TRBD1 aligns across 7 bases. Germline V gene sequence: CDR1 SGHNT, CDR2 YYREEE (reference sequence). The CDR3 is 15 residues long. Unmatched junction bases numbered 10, after V lost 4 bases and J lost 4 bases. The CDR3 DNA reads as TGTGCCAGCAGCCGTGACGGAAGGACAGGCACTGAAGCTTTCTTT. Its protein product is CASSRDGRTGTEAFF.

This clonotype was observed many times. This chain joins TRBV20-1 and TRBJ2-1; D is ambiguous. CDR1 is DFQATT, CDR2 SNEGSKA, per germline (reference sequence). This CDR3 has 15 amino acids. The germline V and J ends were trimmed by 1 base and 1 base, with 11 bases remaining between them. The CDR3 spells CSARVPVESYNEQFF. CDR3 DNA: TGCAGTGCTAGAGTCCCCGTCGAATCCTACAATGAGCAGTTCTTC.

Many counts were recorded for this clonotype. This chain uses TRBV7-2 with TRBJ1-5; D remains ambiguous. Germline CDR1 and CDR2: SGHTA and FQGNSA. The CDR3 consists of 13 residues. V lost 1 base, J lost 5 bases, and 6 bases lay in between. The CDR3 reads CASSLGGDQPQHF. CDR3 DNA: TGTGCCAGCAGCTTAGGCGGAGATCAGCCCCAGCATTTT.

This clonotype was seen repeatedly, ten times or more. The genes are TRBV2 and TRBJ2-7; D unresolved. CDR1 and CDR2 from the germline V gene are SNHLY and FYNNEI. This CDR3 has 12 amino acids. V dropped 6 bases and J dropped 5 bases, with 11 bases sitting between them. The CDR3 coding sequence is TGTGCCAGCAGCCAGTCCCCCGACGAGCAGTACTTC. Translation: CASSQSPDEQYF.

This clonotype was counted at least ten times. The chain has TRBV10-3 and TRBJ2-1; a weak D match, TRBD1 (5 bases). This CDR3 comprises 14 residues. V lost 6 bases and J 0 bases, leaving 9 bases between the germline ends. In germline, CDR1 is ENHRY, CDR2 SYGVKD. CDR3 DNA: TGTGCCATCAGCCTTCAGGGCTCCTACAATGAGCAGTTCTTC. Protein sequence: CAISLQGSYNEQFF.

V gene TRBV18 combines with J gene TRBJ2-2; possible D gene TRBD1, 5 bases. This CDR3 spans 17 amino acids. Germline values: CDR1 KGHSH, CDR2 LQKENI. Trimming left V 0 bases short and J 2 bases short, with 13 bases between. This CDR3 reads CASSPPIFRGNTGELFF. The CDR3 DNA follows: TGTGCCAGCTCACCACCGATTTTTAGGGGTAACACCGGGGAGCTGTTTTTT. Full variable domain (rest looked up from reference TRBV18 and TRBJ2-2): NAGVMQNPRHLVRRRGQEARLRCSPMKGHSHVYWYRQLPEEGLKFMVYLQKENIIDESGMPKERFSAEFPKEGPSILRIQQVVRGDSAAYFCASSPPIFRGNTGELFFGEGSRLTVL.

This clonotype was recorded at least ten times. CDR3 nucleotide sequence: TGCGCCAGCAGCTTATTGGGTGCGGACGGCGAGCAGTACTTC. Its translation: CASSLLGADGEQYF. The rearrangement links TRBV5-1 to TRBJ2-7; no clear D. This CDR3 has 14 residues. The germline V and J ends were trimmed by 2 bases and 6 bases, with 15 bases remaining between them. The germline V gene encodes CDR1 SGHRS and CDR2 YFSETQ.

V and J are TRBV7-9 and TRBJ2-7, with D tentatively TRBD1 (6 bases). Germline V gives CDR1 SEHNR, CDR2 FQNEAQ (reference sequence). The CDR3 covers 13 residues. Trimming cost V 8 bases and J 2 bases, with 13 bases left between them. CDR3 DNA: TGTGCCAGCGGTCGGGACACAGCCTACGAGCAGTACTTC. Translation gives CASGRDTAYEQYF.

There are many counts of this clonotype. The chain joins TRBV3-1 to TRBJ2-1; tentatively, D is TRBD1 or TRBD2 (6 bases each). V lost 7 bases and J lost 2, with 27 bases in between. This CDR3 is built from 19 residues. Germline CDR1 reads LGHDT; CDR2 reads YNNKEL (reference sequence). CDR3 sequence (DNA): TGTGCCAGCACCACGAGGAGGGACACCTCTCCTAGGGCCTACAATGAGCAGTTCTTC. As protein: CASTTRRDTSPRAYNEQFF.

As to this clonotype: This may stem from a read error, because a much larger clone lies one nucleotide away. The J gene is TRBJ2-1, the V gene TRBV15, with 8 bases identical to TRBD2. After removal of 0 bases from V and 7 bases from J, the junction contained 8 bases not matched to a gene. This CDR3 is 16 amino acids long. The V gene's germline CDR1 is LNHNV and CDR2 YYDKDF (reference sequence). The CDR3 sequence is CATSRDFRAGVNEQFF. In DNA form, the CDR3 reads TGTGCCACCAGCAGAGATTTTCGAGCGGGAGTAAATGAGCAGTTCTTC.

This clonotype occurred a few times. J is TRBJ2-1 and V is TRBV2; 8 nucleotides line up with TRBD1. CDR1 and CDR2 from the germline V gene are SNHLY and FYNNEI. The CDR3 contains 16 residues. Trimming removed 5 bases from V and 3 bases from J; junction bases left unmatched: 9. DNA for the CDR3: TGTGCCAGCAGTCGGACAGGGTTTTATGGCTACAATGAGCAGTTCTTC. It is translated as CASSRTGFYGYNEQFF. Full variable domain (missing parts from reference TRBV2 and TRBJ2-1): EPEVTQTPSHQVTQMGQEVILRCVPISNHLYFYWYRQILGQKVEFLVSFYNNEISEKSEIFDDQFSVERPDGSNFTLKIRSTKLEDSAMYFCASSRTGFYGYNEQFFGPGTRLTVL.

At least ten counts were recorded for this clonotype. The J gene is TRBJ2-5, the V gene TRBV29-1; D gene ambiguous. Germline V lookup: CDR1 SQVTM, CDR2 ANQGSEA. The V gene lost 4 bases and the J gene lost 5 bases, with 14 bases spanning the gap. The CDR3 loop spans 13 amino acids. CDR3: CSVAGDGWETQYF. For the CDR3, the DNA is TGCAGCGTTGCGGGCGATGGTTGGGAGACCCAGTACTTC. The complete variable domain, with remaining parts taken from reference TRBV29-1 and TRBJ2-5, reads SAVISQKPSRDICQRGTSLTIQCQVDSQVTMMFWYRQQPGQSLTLIATANQGSEATYESGFVIDKFPISRPNLTFSTLTVSNMSPEDSSIYLCSVAGDGWETQYFGPGTRLLVL.

This clonotype appeared a few times. The chain has TRBV4-2 and TRBJ2-3, with unresolved D. Between the trimmed V and J ends, which lost 4 bases and 5 bases, there was a span of 10 bases. CDR1 and CDR2 (germline): LGHNA, YNFKEQ. The CDR3 contains 13 residues. The CDR3 DNA sequence: TGTGCCAGCAGCCCCGTCCGGAGAGATACGCAGTATTTT. Its protein product is CASSPVRRDTQYF.

This clonotype was seen repeatedly, ten times or more. The chain couples TRBV5-1 to TRBJ1-1, with D possibly TRBD1 on 5 matching bases. The CDR3 loop spans 15 amino acids. Germline V CDR1 and CDR2: SGHRS, YFSETQ. Trimming shortened V by 1 base and J by 3 bases, and 13 bases separated the two germline ends. The CDR3 sequence: CASSLLQGSDTEAFF. The CDR3 DNA sequence: TGCGCCAGCAGCTTGCTTCAGGGATCGGACACTGAAGCTTTCTTT.

J is TRBJ2-7 and V is TRBV24-1; D is possibly TRBD1 (6 bases). Looked up from germline, CDR1 is KGHDR and CDR2 is SFDVKD. The CDR3 spans 12 residues. V lost 4 bases and J 11 bases, leaving 14 bases between the germline ends. The CDR3 region has the DNA TGTGCCACCAGTGACAAAACAGGGTGTAAGTACTTC. Residues: CATSDKTGCKYF.

The chain carries TRBV28 and TRBJ1-1; no clear D. The CDR3 has 17 amino acids. Trimming pared 10 bases from V and 1 base from J, leaving 25 bases between. Per the germline V gene, CDR1 is MDHEN and CDR2 is SYDVKM. The CDR3 DNA sequence: TGTGCCATGGGCGGAGGCTTACGCGGCCTGGGGAACACTGAAGCTTTCTTT. This gives the protein CAMGGGLRGLGNTEAFF.

This clonotype was seen many times. The genes are TRBV29-1 and TRBJ1-2; D remains unclear. The V and J ends lost 0 bases and 4 bases respectively, with 9 bases between them. The CDR3 sequence is 13 residues long. Looked up from germline, CDR1 is SQVTM and CDR2 is ANQGSEA. The chain's CDR3 is CSVEELNSYGYTF. The CDR3 DNA reads as TGCAGCGTTGAAGAGTTAAACAGCTATGGCTACACCTTC. Drawing the rest from reference TRBV29-1 and TRBJ1-2, the complete variable domain is SAVISQKPSRDICQRGTSLTIQCQVDSQVTMMFWYRQQPGQSLTLIATANQGSEATYESGFVIDKFPISRPNLTFSTLTVSNMSPEDSSIYLCSVEELNSYGYTFGSGTRLTVV.

Many counts were recorded for this clonotype. The chain has TRBV7-9 and TRBJ2-2; no reliable D call. Trimming removed 11 bases at V and 6 bases at J, with 10 bases between. Per the germline V gene, CDR1 is SEHNR and CDR2 is FQNEAQ (reference sequence). The CDR3 sequence is 11 residues long. CDR3 region: CAGANAGELFF. The CDR3 DNA follows: TGTGCCGGAGCCAACGCCGGGGAGCTGTTTTTT.